This T cell receptor beta chain is drawn from a study of blood T cell repertoires in COVID-19. The germline V and J ends were trimmed by 6 bases and 5 bases, with 8 bases remaining between them. Germline V gene sequence: CDR1 MDHEN, CDR2 SYDVKM. This CDR3 has 13 amino acids. Some clones are missing from TCRdb's copy, which holds only in-frame ones; the method was immunoSEQ multiplex PCR. The table lists roughly 330,000 clones, around 90% of them singletons, with around 4.6% in the top ten. The source is a man aged 25 to 45 who had recovered from COVID-19. Input material: PBMCs or T cells enriched from blood (not recorded which). The gene calls are TRBV28 and TRBJ1-6; D uncertain. CDR3 region: CASRRVHNSPLHF. CDR3 nucleotide sequence: TGTGCCAGCAGGAGGGTCCATAATTCACCCCTCCACTTT.